This T cell receptor beta chain was captured in a study of regulatory T cells in long-lasting Graves disease. The sample's time point: newly diagnosed GD, antithyroid drugs for less than 3 months. TCR sequences were obtained from RNA taken from PBMCs. The table lists this clonotype with many counts. For TCR beta, libraries came from iRepertoire HTBI primers and Arm-PCR of CDR3 regions. MiXCR, run by TCRdb on the multiplex PCR reads, gives a single entry per CDR3 protein. The data show hundreds of thousands of distinct CDR3 sequences, more than 15% seen once. Trimming removed 5 bases from V and 4 bases from J, with 15 bases in between. This CDR3 contains 15 residues. CDR1 and CDR2 (germline): SGHTA, FQGTGA. The same specimen was also included in a second study, on T cells in Graves' hyperthyroidism and ophthalmopathy.

The chain has TRBV7-3 and TRBJ2-1, with D possibly matching TRBD2 (5 bases). Sequences were derived from peripheral blood mononuclear cells (PBMCs), sampled at new diagnosis, from a patient treated with antithyroid drugs. This clonotype was obtained from a woman aged 35-65 years with Graves disease. The chain's CDR3 is CASSPNEGSYNEQFF. The CDR3 DNA reads TGTGCCAGCAGCCCTAACGAGGGTTCGTACAATGAGCAGTTCTTC. The full variable domain, with the rest looked up from reference TRBV7-3 and TRBJ2-1, is GAGVSQTPSNKVTEKGKYVELRCDPISGHTALYWYRQSLGQGPEFLIYFQGTGAADDSGLPNDRFFAVRPEGSVSTLKIQRTERGDSAVYLCASSPNEGSYNEQFFGPGTRLTVL.